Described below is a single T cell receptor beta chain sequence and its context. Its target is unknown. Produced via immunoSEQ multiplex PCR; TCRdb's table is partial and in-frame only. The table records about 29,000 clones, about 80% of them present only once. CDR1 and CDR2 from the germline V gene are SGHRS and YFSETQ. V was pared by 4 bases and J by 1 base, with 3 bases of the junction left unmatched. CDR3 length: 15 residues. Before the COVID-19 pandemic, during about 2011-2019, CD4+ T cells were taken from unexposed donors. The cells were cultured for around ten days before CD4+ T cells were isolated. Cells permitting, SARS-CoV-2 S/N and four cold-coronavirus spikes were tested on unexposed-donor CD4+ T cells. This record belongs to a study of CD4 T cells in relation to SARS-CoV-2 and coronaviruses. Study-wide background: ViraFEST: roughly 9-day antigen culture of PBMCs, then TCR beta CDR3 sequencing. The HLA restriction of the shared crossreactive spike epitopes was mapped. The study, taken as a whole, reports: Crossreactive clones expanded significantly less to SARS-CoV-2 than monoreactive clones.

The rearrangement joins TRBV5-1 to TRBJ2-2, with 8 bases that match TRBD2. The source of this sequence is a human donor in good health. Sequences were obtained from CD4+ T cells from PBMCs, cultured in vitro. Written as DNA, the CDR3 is TGCGCCAGCAGCGGGAGCGGGAGGAACACCGGGGAGCTGTTTTTT. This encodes CASSGSGRNTGELFF.